These 19 T cell receptor beta chains were all obtained from the same sample, sequenced in a study of blood T cell repertoires in COVID-19. Clones were read by immunoSEQ multiplex PCR, and TCRdb kept only the in-frame ones, dropping some. The profile covers some 99,000 clones, with about 87% appearing a single time and less than 8% taken by the ten largest. What was sequenced was peripheral blood. The source is a woman between 45 and 60 years old with acute or convalescent COVID-19.

The gene calls are TRBV10-3 and TRBJ1-2, with 12 bases identical to TRBD1. The CDR3 has 19 amino acids. Trimming took 4 bases from V and 0 from J; bases not matched to a gene: 12. Germline CDR1 and CDR2: ENHRY and SYGVKD. The CDR3 DNA reads as TGTGCCATCAGTGCATCCCAAGGGGGACAGGGGGCCTCTAACTATGGCTACACCTTC. Amino acids: CAISASQGGQGASNYGYTF.

The CDR3 sequence is CASSFMGQEGGQYF. The CDR3 DNA reads as TGTGCCAGCAGCTTCATGGGACAGGAGGGAGGGCAGTATTTT. V is TRBV7-9 and J is TRBJ2-3; 8 nucleotides line up with TRBD1. V trimming: 3 bases; J trimming: 11 bases; junction bases outside the gene matches: 10. Germline assignment: CDR1 SEHNR and CDR2 FQNEAQ (reference sequence). This CDR3 is 14 amino acids long.

The chain is built from TRBV19 and TRBJ1-5, with D unclear. Trimming stripped 5 bases from V and 3 bases from J, with 17 bases between. The germline CDR1 and CDR2 sequences are LNHDA and SQIVND (reference sequence). The CDR3 spans 16 residues. CDR3 DNA sequence: TGTGCCAGTAGTCGGTGGCCGTCTGACTTCAATCAGCCCCAGCATTTT. Translated: CASSRWPSDFNQPQHF.

The chain recombines TRBV5-1 with TRBJ1-1; 8 bases line up with TRBD1. Germline values: CDR1 SGHRS, CDR2 YFSETQ. The V segment lost 4 bases and the J segment 0 bases; nucleotides outside the gene matches: 5. The CDR3 length is 15 residues. This CDR3 reads CASSPGQGLNTEAFF. DNA for the CDR3: TGCGCCAGCAGCCCCGGACAGGGATTGAACACTGAAGCTTTCTTT.

This clone was seen just once. The V gene is TRBV29-1, the J gene TRBJ2-7, with no clear D. Germline V gene lookup returns CDR1 SQVTM and CDR2 ANQGSEA. The CDR3 runs to 12 residues. The V end lost 7 bases, the J end lost 0 bases, and 10 bases lay between the germline ends. The CDR3 DNA sequence: TGCAGCGCCTACGGTCCCTCCTACGAGCAGTACTTC. It specifies CSAYGPSYEQYF.

V and J are TRBV5-1 and TRBJ1-1, with D perhaps matching TRBD1 (6 bases). Germline V gene lookup returns CDR1 SGHRS and CDR2 YFSETQ. CDR3 length: 15 residues. Trimming took off 0 bases at V and 0 bases at J, with 9 bases between the two ends. The DNA for the CDR3 is TGCGCCAGCAGCTTGGCGGGACACATGAACACTGAAGCTTTCTTT. Translation gives CASSLAGHMNTEAFF.

The V gene is TRBV15, the J gene TRBJ1-1, with D possibly TRBD1 on 5 matching bases. Germline V gives CDR1 LNHNV, CDR2 YYDKDF (reference sequence). V was pared by 0 bases and J by 5 bases, with 16 bases between. This CDR3 contains 16 residues. CDR3 nucleotides: TGTGCCACCAGCAGAGATGTGTCGACAGTGGGGACTGAAGCTTTCTTT. It codes for CATSRDVSTVGTEAFF.

This sequence joins TRBV19 and TRBJ2-2; D gene ambiguous. This CDR3 is built from 15 residues. Germline CDR1 reads LNHDA; CDR2 reads SQIVND (reference sequence). Trimming shortened V by 4 bases and J by 4 bases, and 13 bases separated the two germline ends. This chain's CDR3 is CASSTRSPGTGELFF. The CDR3 DNA is TGTGCCAGTAGTACGCGATCCCCAGGCACCGGGGAGCTGTTTTTT.

This chain links TRBV5-1 with TRBJ1-2, with D maybe TRBD1 (5 bases). V was clipped by 5 bases and J by 8 bases, with 16 bases between them. The CDR3 loop spans 13 amino acids. Germline V gene data show CDR1 as SGHRS and CDR2 as YFSETQ. The CDR3 DNA is TGCGCCAGCAGTTCTAGGGGAGGTGGGGGCTACACCTTC. Protein product: CASSSRGGGGYTF.

This clone came up once. The V and J genes are TRBV18 and TRBJ1-2; the match to TRBD1 covers 7 bases. This CDR3 spans 14 amino acids. Losses at the gene ends were 8 bases for V and 7 bases for J; bases not matched to a gene: 13. The germline V gene has CDR1 KGHSH and CDR2 LQKENI. CDR3 sequence (DNA): TGTGCCAGCCGGGAGTCACAGGGGAAAGCTGGCTACACCTTC. As protein: CASRESQGKAGYTF. The variable domain in full, with the rest retrieved from reference TRBV18 and TRBJ1-2, is NAGVMQNPRHLVRRRGQEARLRCSPMKGHSHVYWYRQLPEEGLKFMVYLQKENIIDESGMPKERFSAEFPKEGPSILRIQQVVRGDSAAYFCASRESQGKAGYTFGSGTRLTVV.

This chain links TRBV6-5 with TRBJ2-3, with 7 bases matching TRBD2. This CDR3 has 16 amino acids. From germline, CDR1 is MNHEY and CDR2 SVGAGI. V dropped 8 bases and J dropped 2; count of bases not matched to a gene: 13. CDR3 bases: TGTGCCAGCCGTTCTTCCGCCAGCGGGGTCACAGATACGCAGTATTTT. This sequence encodes CASRSSASGVTDTQYF.

The CDR3 DNA is TGTGCCAGCGCGCGGACAGGGAAGGCGGATGGCTACACCTTC. Protein sequence: CASARTGKADGYTF. This rearrangement joins TRBV25-1 to TRBJ1-2, with 8 bases lining up with TRBD1. The V gene end was trimmed by 8 bases and the J gene end by 6 bases; junction bases not matched to a gene: 11. There are 14 residues in the CDR3. CDR1 and CDR2 from the germline V gene are MGHDK and SYGVNS.

This clone has just a few counts. The chain joins TRBV24-1 to TRBJ1-2, with 9 nucleotides matching TRBD1. After removal of 3 bases from V and 5 bases from J, the junction contained 12 bases not matched to a gene. Germline CDR1 is KGHDR and CDR2 is SFDVKD. The CDR3 has 17 amino acids. CDR3 region: CATSDGTGPQYSYGYTF. For the CDR3, the DNA is TGTGCCACCAGTGATGGGACAGGGCCGCAATATAGTTATGGCTACACCTTC.

The V call is TRBV6-1, the J call TRBJ1-1; D is uncertain. The CDR3 covers 16 residues. CDR1 and CDR2 from the germline V gene are MNHNS and SASEGT. The V gene lost 0 bases and the J gene lost 10 bases, with 21 bases spanning the gap. CDR3: CASSEALIGLIIGAFF. As DNA, the CDR3 is TGTGCCAGCAGTGAAGCTTTGATCGGACTGATCATAGGAGCTTTCTTT.

In DNA, the CDR3 is TGTGCCAGCAGTCCACAGGCCCTCTTTCGGTCCACCTTC. Amino acids: CASSPQALFRSTF. The J gene is TRBJ1-2, the V gene TRBV28; tentative D call: TRBD1 (5 bases). Germline CDR1 is MDHEN and CDR2 is SYDVKM. The V and J ends lost 5 bases and 13 bases respectively, with 20 bases between them. This CDR3 is built from 13 residues.

CDR3 in amino acids: CAWSRRAYGYTF. In DNA form, the CDR3 reads TGTGCCTGGAGCCGGAGGGCCTATGGCTACACCTTC. This sequence joins TRBV30 and TRBJ1-2, with D uncertain. Germline CDR1 reads GTSNPN; CDR2 reads SVGIG (reference sequence). The CDR3 length is 12 residues. Between the trimmed V and J ends, which lost 3 bases and 4 bases, there was a span of 9 bases.

The chain links TRBV6-5 to TRBJ1-4, with a tentative D call TRBD1 (5 bases). V was clipped by 7 bases and J by 8 bases, with 17 bases between them. CDR3 size: 14 residues. Germline CDR1 reads MNHEY; CDR2 reads SVGAGI. As DNA, the CDR3 is TGTGCCAGCAAAGAAGGGGTGACGAGAGAAAAACTGTTTTTT. Amino acids: CASKEGVTREKLFF.

V and J are TRBV5-1 and TRBJ2-7; TRBD1 matches at 8 bases. CDR1 and CDR2 (germline): SGHRS, YFSETQ. J was trimmed by 2 bases and V by 4 bases; bases with no gene match: 8. The CDR3 loop spans 15 amino acids. The CDR3 reads CASSPGQGLTYEQYF. The CDR3 region has the DNA TGCGCCAGCAGCCCCGGACAGGGCCTAACCTACGAGCAGTACTTC. The full variable domain, in which reference TRBV5-1 and TRBJ2-7 provide the parts outside the CDR3, is KAGVTQTPRYLIKTRGQQVTLSCSPISGHRSVSWYQQTPGQGLQFLFEYFSETQRNKGNFPGRFSGRQFSNSRSEMNVSTLELGDSALYLCASSPGQGLTYEQYFGPGTRLTVT.

DNA of the CDR3: TGTGCCACCAGTGACCGGACAGGGCTTGAAGCTTTCTTT. This sequence encodes CATSDRTGLEAFF. The chain combines TRBV24-1 with TRBJ1-1; 8 bases line up with TRBD1. This CDR3 contains 13 residues. V was clipped by 4 bases and J by 7 bases; unmatched bases: 4. Germline CDR1 and CDR2: KGHDR and SFDVKD.